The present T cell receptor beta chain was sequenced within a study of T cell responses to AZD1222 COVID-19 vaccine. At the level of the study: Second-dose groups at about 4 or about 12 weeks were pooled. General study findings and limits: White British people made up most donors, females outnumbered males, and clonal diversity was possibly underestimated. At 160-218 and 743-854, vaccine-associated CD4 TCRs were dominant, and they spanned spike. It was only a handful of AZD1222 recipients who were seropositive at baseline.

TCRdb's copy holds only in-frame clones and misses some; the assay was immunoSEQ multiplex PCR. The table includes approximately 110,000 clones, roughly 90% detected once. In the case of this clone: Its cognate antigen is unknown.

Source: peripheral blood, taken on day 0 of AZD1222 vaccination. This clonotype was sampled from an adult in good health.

The CDR3 loop is CASSSLTDATNEKLFF. The CDR3, as DNA: TGCGCCAGCAGCTCTCTGACGGACGCAACTAATGAAAAACTGTTTTTT. The gene calls are TRBV5-1 and TRBJ1-4; D gene uncertain. V was clipped by 3 bases and J by 0 bases, with 12 bases between them. Germline V gives CDR1 SGHRS, CDR2 YFSETQ. The CDR3 contains 16 residues.